The 21 T cell receptor beta chains presented below share a single source sample, sequenced in a study of T-cell reconstitution after alpha-beta-depleted transplantation in children. TCRbeta library construction was performed incorporating unique molecular identifiers. TCRdb re-called the PCR reads through MiXCR, storing one row per CDR3 protein. The table has 550,000 to 600,000 distinct CDR3 sequences, roughly 23% seen once. This specimen was PBMCs, mostly from graft donor cells, taken 360 days after TCRalphabeta/CD19-depleted stem cell transplant. These receptors originate from a boy younger than two who had a stem cell transplant for acute myeloid leukemia, so the T cells may come from the graft donor.

This chain links TRBV5-1 with TRBJ2-5, with D perhaps TRBD2 (5 bases). The germline gives CDR1 SGHRS, CDR2 YFSETQ. V shed 0 bases and J shed 5 bases, with 8 bases lying between them. The CDR3 spans 13 residues. CDR3 in amino acids: CASSLAPGETQYF. The CDR3 bases are TGCGCCAGCAGCTTGGCTCCGGGGGAGACCCAGTACTTC.

This clonotype was found a few times. The V gene is TRBV5-1, the J gene TRBJ2-3; D ambiguous. The V gene lost 1 base and the J gene lost 3 bases, with 24 bases spanning the gap. This CDR3 region has 19 residues. Germline V gene sequence: CDR1 SGHRS, CDR2 YFSETQ. The CDR3 spells CASSLWGKGAWGRTDTQYF. In DNA, the CDR3 is TGCGCCAGCAGCTTGTGGGGTAAAGGCGCCTGGGGTAGGACAGATACGCAGTATTTT.

The chain joins TRBV21-1 to TRBJ1-1; the D segment call TRBD1 is taken from the table without a DNA check. TRBV21-1 is shown as a pseudogene. The CDR3 sequence is 15 residues long. CDR3 protein: CASSRQGAFYTEAFF. The CDR3 DNA follows: TGTGCCAGCAGCCGCCAGGGGGCTTTCTACACTGAAGCTTTCTTT.

The rearrangement joins TRBV7-8 to TRBJ2-7, with D perhaps TRBD1 (6 bases). This CDR3 has 17 residues. Trimming cost V 5 bases and J 6 bases, with 26 bases left between them. Germline CDR1 reads SGHVS; CDR2 reads FQNEAQ. CDR3 protein: CASSLRDKDSGLSEQYF. In nucleotides, the CDR3 is TGTGCCAGCAGCCTACGAGACAAGGACAGTGGGTTAAGCGAGCAGTACTTC.

At least ten counts were recorded for this clonotype. The rearrangement uses TRBV29-1 and TRBJ2-1; D remains ambiguous. This CDR3 contains 11 residues. Germline V gene data show CDR1 as SQVTM and CDR2 as ANQGSEA. V was shortened by 4 bases and J by 7 bases, with 8 bases between the two germline ends. CDR3 sequence: CSVAGGNEQFF. In DNA, the CDR3 is TGCAGCGTTGCCGGTGGGAATGAGCAGTTCTTC.

This clonotype was seen a handful of times. The V gene is TRBV6-1, the J gene TRBJ2-3, with D possibly called TRBD1 or TRBD2 (5 bases each). This CDR3 contains 15 residues. CDR1 and CDR2 (germline): MNHNS, SASEGT. Deletions cut 5 bases from V and 0 bases from J, with 12 bases between. For the CDR3, the DNA is TGTGCCAGCAGTCCCGGGACGCTTAGCACAGATACGCAGTATTTT. Encoded protein: CASSPGTLSTDTQYF.

J is TRBJ1-5 and V is TRBV12-3 or TRBV12-4; maybe TRBD1 (5 bases). Trimming took off 0 bases at V and 7 bases at J, with 13 bases between the two ends. This CDR3 is built from 15 residues. CDR3 sequence: CASSLAGELLQPQHF. The DNA of the CDR3 is TGTGCCAGCAGTTTAGCGGGGGAACTGTTACAGCCCCAGCATTTT.

The DNA for the CDR3 is TGTGCCAGCAGCCCCGGATGGAGTTCACCTAGCACAGATACGCAGTATTTT. Translating it yields CASSPGWSSPSTDTQYF. The chain uses TRBV11-2 and TRBJ2-3; D gene uncertain. The CDR3 is 17 amino acids. V lost 5 bases, J lost 0 bases, and 18 bases lay in between. Germline V lookup: CDR1 SGHAT, CDR2 FQNNGV.

This clonotype was observed many times. This chain links TRBV5-5 with TRBJ2-5, with D perhaps given as TRBD1 or TRBD2 (6 bases each). Germline V CDR1 and CDR2: SGHKS, YYEKEE (reference sequence). Trimming pared 6 bases from V and 5 bases from J, leaving 20 bases between. The CDR3 has 15 residues. CDR3 bases: TGTGCCAGCACTCGCCCCGGGGGCCCTGAGGAGACCCAGTACTTC. As protein: CASTRPGGPEETQYF.

The chain couples TRBV12-3 or TRBV12-4 to TRBJ2-2; D is unresolved. This CDR3 has 11 residues. V lost 10 bases to trimming and J lost 7 bases, with 10 bases between them. The CDR3 nucleotides read TGTGCCACCCGAGACCTCGGGGAGCTGTTTTTT. Its translation: CATRDLGELFF.

This clonotype occurred many times. The rearrangement links TRBV5-1 to TRBJ2-3, with 8 nucleotides matching TRBD1. Trimming removed 4 bases from V and 6 bases from J; junction bases left unmatched: 4. Per the germline V gene, CDR1 is SGHRS and CDR2 is YFSETQ. This CDR3 has 13 residues. The CDR3 DNA reads as TGCGCCAGCAGCATACACAGGGGGGATACGCAGTATTTT. Translation: CASSIHRGDTQYF.

This clonotype was seen a few times. The chain has TRBV20-1 and TRBJ2-1; TRBD1 matches 7 bases. The V segment lost 3 bases and the J segment 6 bases; nucleotides outside the gene matches: 8. Per the germline V gene, CDR1 is DFQATT and CDR2 is SNEGSKA (reference sequence). The CDR3 is made up of 14 amino acids. CDR3: CSASDGTAFNEQFF. CDR3 bases: TGCAGTGCTAGTGACGGGACAGCCTTCAATGAGCAGTTCTTC.

A few counts support this clonotype. The V and J genes are TRBV20-1 and TRBJ2-7, with D hard to call. The CDR3 loop spans 13 amino acids. Trimming pared 3 bases from V and 0 bases from J, leaving 9 bases between. Germline CDR1 is DFQATT and CDR2 is SNEGSKA (reference sequence). The CDR3 DNA sequence: TGCAGTGCTAGCGGGTCGAGCTCCTACGAGCAGTACGTC. Residues: CSASGSSSYEQYV.

In this sample, this clonotype turned up a few times. V and J are TRBV29-1 and TRBJ1-1; unclear D gene. Trimming stripped 2 bases from V and 4 bases from J, with 11 bases between. The CDR3 loop spans 13 amino acids. Per the germline V gene, CDR1 is SQVTM and CDR2 is ANQGSEA. This CDR3 reads CSVENSRGTEAFF. As DNA, the CDR3 is TGCAGCGTTGAAAACTCCCGCGGCACTGAAGCTTTCTTT.

This clonotype showed up just a few times. J is TRBJ1-2 and V is TRBV6-1; no reliable D call. Germline CDR1 is MNHNS and CDR2 is SASEGT. Trimming removed 8 bases from V and 4 bases from J, with 14 bases in between. CDR3 length equals 13 residues. In DNA form, the CDR3 reads TGTGCCAGCCTTAACCAGGCCTTCTATGGCTACACCTTC. Its translation: CASLNQAFYGYTF.

The rearrangement links TRBV7-2 to TRBJ2-7; unclear D gene. CDR1 is SGHTA and CDR2 is FQGNSA in the germline V gene. Trimming took 0 bases from V and 0 from J, leaving 6 bases between them. This CDR3 contains 14 residues. CDR3 protein: CASSLALSSYEQYF. CDR3 bases: TGTGCCAGCAGCTTAGCCCTGAGCTCCTACGAGCAGTACTTC. The full variable domain, completed using reference TRBV7-2 and TRBJ2-7, is GAGVSQSPSNKVTEKGKDVELRCDPISGHTALYWYRQSLGQGLEFLIYFQGNSAPDKSGLPSDRFSAERTGGSVSTLTIQRTQQEDSAVYLCASSLALSSYEQYFGPGTRLTVT.

The gene calls are TRBV28 and TRBJ2-5; TRBD1 is a possible D gene (6 bases). The CDR3 extends over 15 amino acids. Trimming shortened V by 9 bases and J by 4 bases, and 21 bases separated the two germline ends. Per the germline V gene, CDR1 is MDHEN and CDR2 is SYDVKM. Here the CDR3 reads CASSKGRLGGETQYF. In nucleotides, the CDR3 is TGTGCCAGTAGTAAAGGCCGATTAGGGGGAGAGACCCAGTACTTC.

The chain recombines TRBV12-3 or TRBV12-4 with TRBJ1-4; the D gene is possibly TRBD1 (5 bases). The CDR3 loop spans 17 amino acids. The germline V and J ends were trimmed by 3 bases and 3 bases, with 17 bases remaining between them. The CDR3 reads CASSFPPAGRPNEKLFF. DNA for the CDR3: TGTGCCAGCAGTTTCCCTCCAGCAGGGAGGCCTAATGAAAAACTGTTTTTT.

The gene calls are TRBV20-1 and TRBJ2-1; D is ambiguous. Germline V CDR1 and CDR2: DFQATT, SNEGSKA (reference sequence). CDR3 length equals 17 residues. Trimming shortened V by 3 bases and J by 6 bases, and 24 bases separated the two germline ends. The chain's CDR3 is CSARTSRRAPTFNEQFF. As DNA, the CDR3 is TGCAGTGCTAGGACCTCCAGACGCGCTCCCACGTTCAATGAGCAGTTCTTC.

The chain is built from TRBV20-1 and TRBJ2-7, with D maybe TRBD1 (5 bases). This CDR3 is 15 amino acids long. Per the germline V gene, CDR1 is DFQATT and CDR2 is SNEGSKA (reference sequence). Trimming cost V 0 bases and J 2 bases, with 14 bases left between them. Here the CDR3 DNA reads TGCAGTGCTAGAGAGACAGTCCGTGGGGCCTACGAGCAGTACTTC. Protein sequence: CSARETVRGAYEQYF.

The chain has TRBV6-1 and TRBJ2-5; D gene uncertain. Per the germline V gene, CDR1 is MNHNS and CDR2 is SASEGT. The ends were cut back, 6 bases at V and 1 base at J, with 12 bases in the middle. This CDR3 region has 14 residues. The CDR3 coding sequence is TGTGCCAGCAGCCAAGGCAACAGCCAAGAGACCCAGTACTTC. It is translated as CASSQGNSQETQYF.